A single sample is the source of the 27 T cell receptor beta chains below, sequenced in a study of human T cells and chemical hapten exposure. A single record per CDR3 protein comes from TCRdb applying MiXCR to the RACE reads. The table shows roughly 52,000 distinct CDR3 sequences, with just under 10% occurring only once. Time point noted: patch test 2, 6 weeks after DPC sensitization. Described treatment: therapeutic diphenylcyclopropenone sensitization with weekly scalp DPC. Here the sequenced sample was whole blood, taken in connection with sensitization to the hapten diphenylcyclopropenone (DPC). The origin of the receptors is a woman aged 45-60 years with alopecia areata. Some clones in this sample may be carry-over from other donors' samples.

This clonotype was observed at least ten times. The chain carries TRBV20-1 and TRBJ2-5, with a possible D match to TRBD1 (5 bases). With 0 bases removed from V and 0 bases from J, the gap between germline ends came to 8 bases. Germline values: CDR1 DFQATT, CDR2 SNEGSKA (reference sequence). This CDR3 has 14 amino acids. CDR3 sequence reads: CSARDSRDQETQYF. CDR3 nucleotides: TGCAGTGCTAGAGACAGCAGGGACCAAGAGACCCAGTACTTC.

This clonotype was picked up many times. This chain connects TRBV4-3 to TRBJ1-6; no clear D gene. This CDR3 is built from 17 residues. V was cut by 0 bases and J by 9 bases, with 18 bases left in between. Germline V gene lookup returns CDR1 LGHNA and CDR2 YSLEER. The CDR3 DNA sequence: TGCGCCAGCAGCCAAGATCCCCGGCCCGGCGTGGGTTCACCCCTCCACTTT. Translated: CASSQDPRPGVGSPLHF.

The rearrangement links TRBV29-1 to TRBJ1-2; D is undetermined. The CDR3 consists of 12 residues. Deletions cut 4 bases from V and 2 bases from J, with 8 bases between. Germline V gene data show CDR1 as SQVTM and CDR2 as ANQGSEA. The CDR3 coding sequence is TGCAGCGTTGCATCCGGGAACTATGGCTACACCTTC. It codes for CSVASGNYGYTF.

Many counts were recorded for this clonotype. The DNA for the CDR3 is TGCAGTGCCCCCGACCCGACGACGTCTGATGAGCAGTTCTTC. Its translation is CSAPDPTTSDEQFF. The V gene is TRBV20-1, the J gene TRBJ2-1, with D uncertain. Trimming shortened V by 6 bases and J by 8 bases, and 20 bases separated the two germline ends. This CDR3 has 14 amino acids. CDR1 and CDR2 (germline): DFQATT, SNEGSKA (reference sequence).

This clonotype appeared many times. The chain joins TRBV5-1 to TRBJ1-1, with D perhaps matching TRBD1 (5 bases). The CDR3 length is 13 residues. CDR1 SGHRS and CDR2 YFSETQ come from the germline V gene. The V gene lost 0 bases and the J gene lost 8 bases, with 11 bases spanning the gap. The CDR3 protein is CASSLAERTEAFF. In DNA form, the CDR3 reads TGCGCCAGCAGCTTGGCCGAAAGGACAGAAGCTTTCTTT. Supplemented by reference TRBV5-1 and TRBJ1-1, the full variable domain reads KAGVTQTPRYLIKTRGQQVTLSCSPISGHRSVSWYQQTPGQGLQFLFEYFSETQRNKGNFPGRFSGRQFSNSRSEMNVSTLELGDSALYLCASSLAERTEAFFGQGTRLTVV.

The sample holds a few counts of this clonotype. The rearrangement joins TRBV6-2 or TRBV6-3 to TRBJ2-7; the D is unclear. V was clipped by 2 bases and J by 0 bases, with 8 bases between them. Germline CDR1 MNHEY, CDR2 SVGEGT. CDR3 length equals 14 residues. The CDR3: CASSYLAPSYEQYF. CDR3 in DNA: TGTGCCAGCAGTTACCTGGCACCCTCCTACGAGCAGTACTTC.

This clonotype was seen at least ten times. J is TRBJ1-5 and V is TRBV18; D remains ambiguous. Trimming shortened V by 2 bases and J by 1 base, and 6 bases separated the two germline ends. Germline lookup yields CDR1 KGHSH and CDR2 LQKENI. This CDR3 region has 14 residues. The CDR3 protein is CASSPAGSNQPQHF. The CDR3 DNA follows: TGTGCCAGCTCACCAGCAGGAAGCAATCAGCCCCAGCATTTT. The full variable domain, its missing parts supplied by reference TRBV18 and TRBJ1-5, is NAGVMQNPRHLVRRRGQEARLRCSPMKGHSHVYWYRQLPEEGLKFMVYLQKENIIDESGMPKERFSAEFPKEGPSILRIQQVVRGDSAAYFCASSPAGSNQPQHFGDGTRLSIL.

This clonotype has ten or more counts. V gene TRBV2 combines with J gene TRBJ2-3, with 9 positions matching TRBD2. CDR1 is SNHLY, CDR2 FYNNEI, per germline. V gave up 6 bases and J gave up 0 bases; unmatched junction bases: 16. CDR3 length: 19 amino acids. CDR3 DNA sequence: TGTGCCAGCAGCCCCGCGAATAGCGGGGGCCCATCTAGCACAGATACGCAGTATTTT. This gives the protein CASSPANSGGPSSTDTQYF.

V usage is TRBV28 and J usage is TRBJ1-1; the match to TRBD1 covers 9 bases. Losses at the gene ends were 4 bases for V and 4 bases for J; bases not matched to a gene: 4. The CDR3 has 14 residues. Per germline, CDR1 MDHEN and CDR2 SYDVKM. CDR3 amino acids: CASSSGQGRTEAFF. CDR3 DNA sequence: TGTGCCAGCAGTTCGGGACAGGGTCGCACTGAAGCTTTCTTT.

This clonotype has just a few counts. CDR3 sequence reads: CASSQEARGTEAFF. As DNA, the CDR3 is TGTGCCAGCAGCCAAGAGGCTAGGGGCACTGAAGCTTTCTTT. The gene calls are TRBV3-1 and TRBJ1-1; D may be TRBD1 (5 bases). CDR3 length: 14 amino acids. From germline, CDR1 is LGHDT and CDR2 YNNKEL (reference sequence). Trimming pared 0 bases from V and 4 bases from J, leaving 9 bases between.

The V gene is TRBV3-1, the J gene TRBJ2-1, with D possibly matching TRBD1 (5 bases). The V end lost 7 bases, the J end lost 7 bases, and 8 bases lay between the germline ends. The CDR3 is made up of 11 amino acids. Looked up from germline, CDR1 is LGHDT and CDR2 is YNNKEL (reference sequence). The CDR3 is CASTQGNEQFF. As DNA, the CDR3 is TGTGCCAGCACCCAGGGAAATGAGCAGTTCTTC.

This clonotype was found many times. The chain recombines TRBV6-2 or TRBV6-3 with TRBJ1-5, with TRBD1 matching over 9 bases. The germline V gene encodes CDR1 MNHEY and CDR2 SVGEGT. V shed 7 bases, J shed 7 bases, and the junction held 11 bases outside the gene matches. The CDR3 length is 15 residues. CDR3 DNA sequence: TGTGCCAGCACCACCTCCGGGACAGGGACCCAGCCCCAGCATTTT. Residues: CASTTSGTGTQPQHF.

In this sample, this clonotype turned up many times. The gene calls are TRBV3-1 and TRBJ1-1; possibly TRBD1 for D (5 bases). V was shortened by 6 bases and J by 1 base, with 9 bases between the two germline ends. Looked up from germline, CDR1 is LGHDT and CDR2 is YNNKEL (reference sequence). The CDR3 contains 13 residues. The CDR3 reads CASSRQTNTEAFF. The CDR3 nucleotides are TGTGCCAGCAGTCGACAGACGAACACTGAAGCTTTCTTT.

This clonotype was picked up a small number of times. This chain connects TRBV7-6 to TRBJ1-1; the D is unclear. Germline V gives CDR1 SGHVS, CDR2 FNYEAQ. V shed 4 bases and J shed 3 bases, with 15 bases lying between them. This CDR3 comprises 15 residues. CDR3 nucleotides: TGTGCCAGCAGCTATCTGTCGGGGAAGGACACTGAAGCTTTCTTT. Translation: CASSYLSGKDTEAFF.

The V and J genes are TRBV28 and TRBJ1-1, with no clear D. This CDR3 has 14 amino acids. Germline V gene data show CDR1 as MDHEN and CDR2 as SYDVKM. With 2 bases removed from V and 3 bases from J, the gap between germline ends came to 10 bases. The CDR3 DNA sequence: TGTGCCAGCAGTTTAGGTGTTCCCGACACTGAAGCTTTCTTT. This gives the protein CASSLGVPDTEAFF. Combining the CDR3 with reference TRBV28 and TRBJ1-1 gives the whole variable domain DVKVTQSSRYLVKRTGEKVFLECVQDMDHENMFWYRQDPGLGLRLIYFSYDVKMKEKGDIPEGYSVSREKKERFSLILESASTNQTSMYLCASSLGVPDTEAFFGQGTRLTVV.

There are a few counts of this clonotype. The chain couples TRBV11-2 to TRBJ2-1; 7 bases match TRBD2. This CDR3 has 17 residues. Germline V lookup: CDR1 SGHAT, CDR2 FQNNGV. V was pared by 1 base and J by 5 bases, with 11 bases of the junction left unmatched. DNA for the CDR3: TGTGCCAGCAGCTTAGGGTCTAGCGGAGGATGGAACAATGAGCAGTTCTTC. Translation: CASSLGSSGGWNNEQFF.

This clonotype has ten or more counts. The chain is built from TRBV29-1 and TRBJ1-4, with 7 bases lining up with TRBD1. Germline V gene lookup returns CDR1 SQVTM and CDR2 ANQGSEA. This CDR3 region has 15 residues. V shed 5 bases and J 0 bases; nucleotides not matched to a gene: 6. The CDR3 reads CSVITGATTNEKLFF. The CDR3 coding sequence is TGCAGCGTTATAACAGGGGCCACAACTAATGAAAAACTGTTTTTT.

This clonotype was seen repeatedly, ten times or more. V usage is TRBV9 and J usage is TRBJ2-2, with TRBD2 matching 10 bases. This CDR3 spans 19 amino acids. The trim removed 0 bases at V and 3 bases at J, leaving 11 bases unmatched. CDR1 and CDR2 from the germline V gene are SGDLS and YYNGEE. The CDR3 reads CASSVAPPSGSVDTGELFF. In DNA, the CDR3 is TGTGCCAGCAGCGTAGCTCCCCCTAGCGGGAGTGTTGACACCGGGGAGCTGTTTTTT.

Many counts were recorded for this clonotype. The CDR3: CASSPRQAGANVLTF. The CDR3 DNA reads as TGTGCCAGCAGCCCTCGACAGGCTGGGGCCAACGTCCTGACTTTC. The rearrangement joins TRBV21-1 to TRBJ2-6; the D call in the table, TRBD1, was not verified against the DNA. TRBV21-1 is a pseudogene locus. CDR3 length: 15 amino acids.

There are many counts of this clonotype. CDR3 region: CASSGSAGVMNTEAFF. The DNA of the CDR3 is TGCGCCAGCAGTGGTTCAGCGGGTGTTATGAACACTGAAGCTTTCTTT. The chain uses TRBV10-2 and TRBJ1-1; D remains ambiguous. Trimming took off 4 bases at V and 0 bases at J, with 15 bases between the two ends. This CDR3 comprises 16 residues. Germline V gene data show CDR1 as WSHSY and CDR2 as SAAADI.

This clonotype was seen a few times. The chain is built from TRBV3-1 and TRBJ2-1, with 9 bases lining up with TRBD2. This CDR3 region has 15 residues. V lost 3 bases and J lost 2; bases outside the gene matches: 2. From germline, CDR1 is LGHDT and CDR2 YNNKEL (reference sequence). CDR3 DNA: TGTGCCAGCAGCCAGGTAGCGGGGGCCTACAATGAGCAGTTCTTC. This gives the protein CASSQVAGAYNEQFF.

This clonotype was counted ten times or more. The CDR3 DNA reads TGTGCCAGCTCACCAGGAGCGGTCTCCTATGGCTACACCTTC. Protein sequence: CASSPGAVSYGYTF. The rearrangement uses TRBV18 and TRBJ1-2, with no clear D. The V end lost 2 bases, the J end lost 4 bases, and 11 bases lay between the germline ends. Per germline, CDR1 KGHSH and CDR2 LQKENI. This CDR3 has 14 amino acids.

This clonotype was detected a few times. V usage is TRBV2 and J usage is TRBJ1-2; 7 nucleotides line up with TRBD1. The CDR3 contains 14 residues. The J segment lost 2 bases and the V segment lost 5 bases, leaving 5 bases of the junction unmatched. Germline V gene sequence: CDR1 SNHLY, CDR2 FYNNEI. For the CDR3, the DNA is TGTGCCAGCAGTCCGACAGGGATCAACTATGGCTACACCTTC. It translates to CASSPTGINYGYTF.

This clonotype was recorded at least ten times. The chain combines TRBV6-5 with TRBJ2-4, with TRBD2 identical over 7 bases. Germline CDR1 is MNHEY and CDR2 is SVGAGI. The CDR3 extends over 12 amino acids. Trimming took 8 bases from V and 8 from J; bases not matched to a gene: 6. The chain's CDR3 is CASGVGGDIQYF. The CDR3 region has the DNA TGTGCCAGCGGAGTGGGGGGGGACATTCAGTACTTC.

This sequence joins TRBV7-2 and TRBJ2-5; D possibly corresponds to TRBD2 (6 bases). The CDR3 has 14 residues. The germline V gene has CDR1 SGHTA and CDR2 FQGNSA. With 5 bases removed from V and 0 bases from J, the gap between germline ends came to 10 bases. DNA for the CDR3: TGTGCCAGCAGCCCGGGAGTATACCAAGAGACCCAGTACTTC. Translated: CASSPGVYQETQYF.

This clonotype was seen a few times. The chain is built from TRBV11-2 and TRBJ1-1; D gene uncertain. Germline V lookup: CDR1 SGHAT, CDR2 FQNNGV. This CDR3 has 12 residues. V was cut by 1 base and J by 8 bases, with 8 bases left in between. The CDR3 here is CASSLVGPEAFF. The CDR3 nucleotides are TGTGCCAGCAGCTTAGTAGGGCCCGAAGCTTTCTTT.

This clonotype was seen repeatedly, ten times or more. The chain uses TRBV10-3 and TRBJ1-1; 9 nucleotides match TRBD1. Per germline, CDR1 ENHRY and CDR2 SYGVKD. J lost 3 bases, V lost 5 bases, and 7 bases had no gene match. The CDR3 contains 15 residues. For the CDR3, the DNA is TGTGCCATCAGTCTACAGGGGGCGCGGGACACTGAAGCTTTCTTT. Translating gives CAISLQGARDTEAFF.